One sample yielded the 16 T cell receptor beta chains listed below, sequenced in a study of shared clonotypes between healthy human individuals. This table comes from immunoSEQ multiplex PCR, and its TCRdb copy is limited to in-frame clones, with some not included. The repertoire holds some 2,100,000 clones, approximately 94% seen once, with less than 0.15% in the top ten. Material for sequencing was naive CD4+ T cells sorted from blood. Subset specified: CD45RA+ positively selected. Source of these receptors: a man aged 18 to 35 in good health.

This chain uses TRBV11-2 with TRBJ2-7; TRBD1 or TRBD2 may be the D gene (5 bases each). Germline loops: CDR1 SGHAT, CDR2 FQNNGV. V lost 3 bases and J 2 bases, leaving 17 bases between the germline ends. CDR3 length: 16 residues. This chain's CDR3 is CASSFSPLGRAYEQYF. As DNA, the CDR3 is TGTGCCAGCAGCTTTTCCCCCTTGGGACGGGCCTACGAGCAGTACTTC.

Points on this clone: The junction departs from germline at one end; a sequencing error may be responsible. V and J are TRBV19 and TRBJ2-2, with D maybe TRBD2 (5 bases). This CDR3 is built from 13 residues. CDR1 is LNHDA and CDR2 is SQIVND in the germline V gene (reference sequence). DNA for the CDR3: TGCCTCTCTGTGCGGGTGGTCACCGGGGAGCTGTTTTTT. Its translation is CLSVRVVTGELFF.

The chain joins TRBV27 to TRBJ2-2; 10 bases line up with TRBD1. CDR1 and CDR2 (germline): MNHEY, SMNVEV (reference sequence). This CDR3 region has 16 residues. V dropped 1 base and J dropped 4; count of bases not matched to a gene: 3. CDR3 loop: CASSLLTGGRTGELFF. The CDR3, as DNA: TGTGCCAGCAGTTTATTGACAGGGGGCCGCACCGGGGAGCTGTTTTTT.

The V call is TRBV9, the J call TRBJ2-3, with TRBD2 matching 14 bases. This CDR3 comprises 18 residues. The ends lost 2 bases at V and 3 bases at J; junction bases unmatched: 8. Germline CDR1 SGDLS, CDR2 YYNGEE. CDR3 protein: CASSVTSGRAGRTDTQYF. The CDR3 nucleotides read TGTGCCAGCAGCGTGACTAGCGGGAGGGCCGGGCGTACAGATACGCAGTATTTT.

This clone was recorded once. This sequence joins TRBV6-5 and TRBJ2-1; 11 nucleotides align to TRBD2. CDR3 size: 16 residues. Germline trimming cut 0 bases from V and 4 bases from J; bases unmatched to any gene: 2. Per germline, CDR1 MNHEY and CDR2 SVGAGI. The CDR3 spells CASSYSPSGGYNEQFF. Written as DNA, the CDR3 is TGTGCCAGCAGTTACTCCCCTAGCGGGGGGTACAATGAGCAGTTCTTC.

This chain links TRBV5-4 with TRBJ2-5; 9 positions match TRBD2. CDR3 length: 16 residues. CDR1 SGHNT and CDR2 YYREEE come from the germline V gene (reference sequence). The V and J ends lost 4 bases and 2 bases, in that order; junction bases with no gene match: 9. DNA for the CDR3: TGTGCCAGCAGCCAATCGGCGGGAGGGAGGCAAGAGACCCAGTACTTC. This encodes CASSQSAGGRQETQYF. Using reference TRBV5-4 and TRBJ2-5 for the parts outside the CDR3, the full variable domain is ETGVTQSPTHLIKTRGQQVTLRCSSQSGHNTVSWYQQALGQGPQFIFQYYREEENGRGNFPPRFSGLQFPNYSSELNVNALELDDSALYLCASSQSAGGRQETQYFGPGTRLLVL.

The V and J genes are TRBV27 and TRBJ2-1; tentatively, D is TRBD2 (5 bases). Trimming took off 3 bases at V and 6 bases at J, with 15 bases between the two ends. Germline assignment: CDR1 MNHEY and CDR2 SMNVEV (reference sequence). CDR3 length: 15 amino acids. CDR3 sequence reads: CASSLGHPGVNEQFF. CDR3 in DNA: TGTGCCAGCAGTTTGGGTCACCCCGGGGTCAATGAGCAGTTCTTC.

The chain joins TRBV4-3 to TRBJ2-2; 10 positions match TRBD2. J lost 4 bases, V lost 1 base, and 3 bases had no gene match. This CDR3 spans 16 amino acids. Germline V gives CDR1 LGHNA, CDR2 YSLEER. In DNA, the CDR3 is TGCGCCAGCAGCCAAGCTAGCGGGAGAATCACCGGGGAGCTGTTTTTT. As protein: CASSQASGRITGELFF.

On this clone itself: Other DNA sequences in this sample translate to the same CDR3. The chain has TRBV29-1 and TRBJ1-2; TRBD1 aligns across 7 bases. V dropped 6 bases and J dropped 3; count of bases not matched to a gene: 1. This CDR3 contains 11 residues. From germline, CDR1 is SQVTM and CDR2 ANQGSEA. The CDR3 here is CSVGQDYGYTF. The CDR3 coding sequence is TGCAGCGTAGGACAGGACTATGGCTACACCTTC.

Comments on this clone: Compared with germline, one end of the junction differs, possibly owing to a read error. The V call is TRBV20-1, the J call TRBJ1-2; D not resolved. CDR3 size: 10 residues. Germline V gives CDR1 DFQATT, CDR2 SNEGSKA (reference sequence). As DNA, the CDR3 is TGCAGTGCTATCGACTACGGCTACACCTTC. Translation gives CSAIDYGYTF.

The rearrangement links TRBV5-1 to TRBJ2-6; 8 bases line up with TRBD2. The junction had 10 bases not matched to a gene; V was cut back by 0 bases and J by 2 bases. The CDR3 length is 19 residues. CDR1 is SGHRS, CDR2 YFSETQ, per germline. DNA for the CDR3: TGCGCCAGCAGCTTGGCCCCGGGAGGGACGCCCACTGGGGCCAACGTCCTGACTTTC. Residues: CASSLAPGGTPTGANVLTF.

The chain couples TRBV5-1 to TRBJ2-7, with 10 positions matching TRBD1. Unmatched junction bases numbered 6, after V lost 3 bases and J lost 6 bases. Germline CDR1 and CDR2: SGHRS and YFSETQ. The CDR3 runs to 14 residues. CDR3 nucleotide sequence: TGCGCCAGCAGCTCTCGGACAGGGGGTCTCGAGCAGTACTTC. It is translated as CASSSRTGGLEQYF.

The V and J genes are TRBV7-9 and TRBJ2-7; D is undetermined. CDR1 and CDR2 from the germline V gene are SEHNR and FQNEAQ (reference sequence). Trimming shortened V by 1 base and J by 5 bases, and 9 bases separated the two germline ends. The CDR3 runs 13 residues. The CDR3 bases are TGTGCCAGCAGCTTAGAGGTCAGCAACGAGCAGTACTTC. The encoded protein is CASSLEVSNEQYF.

The chain employs TRBV29-1 and TRBJ2-7; 8 bases agree with TRBD2. Per the germline V gene, CDR1 is SQVTM and CDR2 is ANQGSEA. CDR3 length equals 15 residues. V shed 1 base, J shed 7 bases, and the junction held 12 bases outside the gene matches. CDR3 loop: CSVEVSPGLGSEQYF. The DNA for the CDR3 is TGCAGCGTTGAAGTTTCACCGGGACTAGGCAGTGAGCAGTACTTC.

This rearrangement joins TRBV15 to TRBJ2-5; 8 positions agree with TRBD2. This CDR3 is built from 15 residues. V lost 3 bases and J lost 2; bases outside the gene matches: 5. Per the germline V gene, CDR1 is LNHNV and CDR2 is YYDKDF (reference sequence). CDR3 sequence: CATSSELAVQETQYF. The CDR3 bases are TGTGCCACCAGCAGTGAACTAGCGGTGCAAGAGACCCAGTACTTC.

In this sample, this clone turned up once. This sequence joins TRBV10-3 and TRBJ2-7; D is undetermined. Trimming removed 0 bases from V and 5 bases from J, with 8 bases in between. The germline gives CDR1 ENHRY, CDR2 SYGVKD. The CDR3 has 13 residues. The CDR3 coding sequence is TGTGCCATCAGTGAGTCGCGGCGCAACGAGCAGTACTTC. Translated, it gives CAISESRRNEQYF.